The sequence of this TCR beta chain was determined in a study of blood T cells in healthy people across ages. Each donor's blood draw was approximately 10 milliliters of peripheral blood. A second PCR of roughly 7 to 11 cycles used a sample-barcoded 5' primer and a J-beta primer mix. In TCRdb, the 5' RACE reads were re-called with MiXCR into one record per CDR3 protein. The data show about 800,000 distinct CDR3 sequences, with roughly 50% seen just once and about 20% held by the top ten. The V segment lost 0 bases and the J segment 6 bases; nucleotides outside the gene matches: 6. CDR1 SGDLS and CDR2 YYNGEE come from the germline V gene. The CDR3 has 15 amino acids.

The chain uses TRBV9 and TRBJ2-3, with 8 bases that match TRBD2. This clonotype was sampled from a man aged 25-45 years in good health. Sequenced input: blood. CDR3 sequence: CASSVGNGGGDTQYF. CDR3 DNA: TGTGCCAGCAGCGTAGGGAACGGGGGGGGTGATACGCAGTATTTT. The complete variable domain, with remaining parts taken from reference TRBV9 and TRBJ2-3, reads DSGVTQTPKHLITATGQRVTLRCSPRSGDLSVYWYQQSLDQGLQFLIQYYNGEERAKGNILERFSAQQFPDLHSELNLSSLELGDSALYFCASSVGNGGGDTQYFGPGTRLTVL.